This record looks at one T cell receptor (beta chain) sequence and its context. Profiling relied on immunoSEQ multiplex PCR, and the TCRdb table lists in-frame clones only, not all of them. The sample consists of around 130,000 clones, over 65% of them appearing once. The V and J ends lost 6 bases and 10 bases, in that order; junction bases with no gene match: 5. The germline V gene encodes CDR1 MNHEY and CDR2 SVGAGI. CDR3 length: 11 residues. This record belongs to a study of blood T cell repertoires in COVID-19. Study-level background: Collection of acute and convalescent COVID-19 samples took place in the United States, Italy and Spain. T cells, B-cell-depleted T cells, or PBMCs provided the cDNA or gDNA that served as material.

The sequence derives from a man in his fifties with acute or convalescent COVID-19. The chain employs TRBV6-5 and TRBJ1-1; 7 positions match TRBD1. Sequencing was performed on peripheral blood. The CDR3 DNA is TGTGCCAGCAGACGACAGGGAACAGCTTTCTTT. This gives the protein CASRRQGTAFF.